This is a list of T cell receptor beta chains from one sample in a study of OX40 agonist ivuxolimab in advanced cancers. The repertoire was sequenced with immunoSEQ multiplex PCR; TCRdb's copy has only in-frame clones and lacks some. Of 90,000 to 100,000 clones listed, roughly 87% are singletons. This specimen consisted of CD4+ or CD8+ T cells sorted from blood, obtained in a trial of the OX40 agonist ivuxolimab. Source of these receptors: an adult with an advanced solid tumor such as melanoma, head and neck, liver or kidney cancer. Each CDR3 is given with its conserved first and last residue. A D gene is named only where the DNA matches it firmly. Clone size, where shown, is once, few, many, or a class for clones that have expanded.

CDR3nt	CDR3aa	v_gene	j_gene	d_gene	abundance
TGTGCCAGCAGCTTAGATGTACGTCGATGGGACACTGAAGCTTTCTTT	CASSLDVRRWDTEAFF	TRBV7-8	TRBJ1-1	.	.
TGTGCCGCATTGACAGAGAGCTCCTACGAGCAGTACTTC	CAALTESSYEQYF	TRBV27	TRBJ2-7	.	.
TGTGCCAGCAGCCATCAGGACAGACCTACCAATGTCCCCAGCTCCTATAATTCACCCCTCCACTTT	CASSHQDRPTNVPSSYNSPLHF	TRBV7-3	TRBJ1-6	.	.
TGTGCCAGTTCCTGGGGGGGCGACAGCACAGATACGCAGTATTTT	CASSWGGDSTDTQYF	TRBV7-2	TRBJ2-3	.	.
TGCGCCAGCAGCTTGAACGGGGGGTACACAGATACGCAGTATTTT	CASSLNGGYTDTQYF	TRBV5-1	TRBJ2-3	TRBD2	.
TGCGCCAGCAGCTTGACGTCAGCGATGGAGGACACTGAAGCTTTCTTT	CASSLTSAMEDTEAFF	TRBV5-1	TRBJ1-1	.	.
TGTGCCACCAGCAGAGCCCCTTTAGGTGGGGGGCTCAACGGGGAGCTGTTTTTT	CATSRAPLGGGLNGELFF	TRBV15	TRBJ2-2	.	.
TGTGCCAGCAGTGGAGAGATAGGTCAGCCCCAGCATTTT	CASSGEIGQPQHF	TRBV2	TRBJ1-5	.	.
TGCGCCAGCAGTGAGGGTCGGGGGTTTCGGGAAAAACTGTTTTTT	CASSEGRGFREKLFF	TRBV10-1	TRBJ1-4	.	.
TGTGCCAGCGTGGTTAGCAGGGCGGGAAACACCATATATTTT	CASVVSRAGNTIYF	TRBV28	TRBJ1-3	.	.
TGTGCCAGCAGCGCAGGGGGACGGAGATATGGCTACACCTTC	CASSAGGRRYGYTF	TRBV5-6	TRBJ1-2	TRBD1	.
TGTGCCAGCGGGGGTTGGCAGGGCTACACCTTC	CASGGWQGYTF	TRBV7-3	TRBJ1-2	.	.
TGTGCCAGCAGCACCGGGACAGGGAGCGATGAGCAGTTCTTC	CASSTGTGSDEQFF	TRBV7-2	TRBJ2-1	TRBD1	.
TGCGCCAGCAGCTTGGCCGGGCAGTTGAACACTGAAGCTTTCTTT	CASSLAGQLNTEAFF	TRBV5-1	TRBJ1-1	.	.
TGTGCCAGCAGCTCTCGCTTGGCAGCCTCTGGAAACACCATATATTTT	CASSSRLAASGNTIYF	TRBV13	TRBJ1-3	.	.
TGTGCCAGCAGCGCCCGTGCGACCGGGGGAACAGATACGCAGTATTTT	CASSARATGGTDTQYF	TRBV5-4	TRBJ2-3	.	.
TGCAGCGTTGGAAGGTCAGGCCGGGGGCAGTACTTC	CSVGRSGRGQYF	TRBV29-1	TRBJ2-7	.	.
TGTGCCAGCAGGACAGGGAACACTGAAGCTTTCTTT	CASRTGNTEAFF	TRBV6-1	TRBJ1-1	.	once
TGTGCCAGCTCCCCCGCTAGGGTTCCGGACTATGGCTACACCTTC	CASSPARVPDYGYTF	TRBV18	TRBJ1-2	.	.
TGTGCCAGCTCAGGGGGCCAGGAGACCCAGAAACTGTTTTTT	CASSGGQETQKLFF	TRBV18	TRBJ1-4	.	.
TGTGCCAGCAGCTTAGATACGGCCCACGAGCAGTACTTC	CASSLDTAHEQYF	TRBV11-3	TRBJ2-7	.	.
TGTGCCAGCAGCTTATCGGGGGCCATGGAGACCCAGTACTTC	CASSLSGAMETQYF	TRBV7-2	TRBJ2-5	.	.
TGCGCCAGCAGCGGGCAGGGAGTGGAAGAGACCCAGTACTTC	CASSGQGVEETQYF	TRBV4-1	TRBJ2-5	.	.
TGTGCCAGCTCACCCGAGGGGGTCCCCAAAAACATTCAGTACTTC	CASSPEGVPKNIQYF	TRBV18	TRBJ2-4	.	.
TGTGCCAGCAGCTTAGCCCAAATAGGGGCGGGAAACACCATATATTTT	CASSLAQIGAGNTIYF	TRBV7-8	TRBJ1-3	.	.
TGCGCCAGCAGCTTGGTTGGCTACGAGCAGTACTTC	CASSLVGYEQYF	TRBV5-1	TRBJ2-7	.	.
TGTGCCAGCAGCCTTGTGAGTGGGGGATCCCCCGGGGAGCTGTTTTTT	CASSLVSGGSPGELFF	TRBV9	TRBJ2-2	.	.
TGTGCCAGCTCACCCCGAAAGGCAGGGGCTGAGACCCAGTACTTC	CASSPRKAGAETQYF	TRBV18	TRBJ2-5	.	few
TGTGCCAGCAGTCCCCGACCATCAACTAATGAAAAACTGTTTTTT	CASSPRPSTNEKLFF	TRBV6-1	TRBJ1-4	.	.
TGCGCCAGCAGCTTGGATCCCACGGGGGATCAGCCCCAGCATTTT	CASSLDPTGDQPQHF	TRBV5-1	TRBJ1-5	.	.
TGTGCCAGCAGCTCGGACAGGGAAGATACGCAGTATTTT	CASSSDREDTQYF	TRBV14	TRBJ2-3	TRBD1	.
TGTGCTAGCAGCTCATCTGGGGGGGGGTTTATGCAAGAGACCCAGTACTTC	CASSSSGGGFMQETQYF	TRBV7-7	TRBJ2-5	TRBD2	.
TGCGCCAGCAGCTTGTTGTCACCCACAACTAATGAAAAACTGTTTTTT	CASSLLSPTTNEKLFF	TRBV5-1	TRBJ1-4	.	.
TGTGCCAGCAGCCACGGTGGACTAGTGGGGGGGAAATACAATGAGCAGTTCTTC	CASSHGGLVGGKYNEQFF	TRBV11-3	TRBJ2-1	TRBD2	.
TGTGCTAGTGGTTTGGCTACAGGGATGAACACTGAAGCTTTCTTT	CASGLATGMNTEAFF	TRBV12-5	TRBJ1-1	.	once
TGTGCCAGCACCTACCCAGGCTACGGCTACACCTTC	CASTYPGYGYTF	TRBV6-1	TRBJ1-2	.	.
TGTGCCAGCAGTTACAGGGGGACAAATTCACCCCTCCACTTT	CASSYRGTNSPLHF	TRBV7-2	TRBJ1-6	TRBD1	.
TGTGCCAGCAGATCGGCTAGTGGGGCCTACGAGCAGTACTTC	CASRSASGAYEQYF	TRBV2	TRBJ2-7	.	.
TGCGCCAGCAGCCATCCACAAGGGGGCGCGGTCCGAGAGACCCAGTACTTC	CASSHPQGGAVRETQYF	TRBV4-1	TRBJ2-5	TRBD1	.
TGCGCCAGCAGGCCACCGGGACTGAACACCGGGGAGCTGTTTTTT	CASRPPGLNTGELFF	TRBV4-1	TRBJ2-2	.	.
TGTGCCAGTAGATTTCAGCGGAAAGCAGATACGCAGTATTTT	CASRFQRKADTQYF	TRBV19	TRBJ2-3	.	once
TGCAGCGTGTCTTTACTGGGTTCGCCCTACGAGCAGTACTTC	CSVSLLGSPYEQYF	TRBV29-1	TRBJ2-7	.	few
TGTGCCAGCAGCACCGGGAGGGGAGCTTTCTTT	CASSTGRGAFF	TRBV28	TRBJ1-1	.	.
TGCGCCAGCGGCCCGGGACAGGGGAGGTTGAACTATGGCTACACCTTC	CASGPGQGRLNYGYTF	TRBV5-1	TRBJ1-2	TRBD1	.
TGTGCCAGCAGCGTCGGAGCTGGCGCTGGGGAGCAGTTCTTC	CASSVGAGAGEQFF	TRBV6-5	TRBJ2-1	.	.
TGTGCCAGCAGTTCTCCGGGGAGTGGGACTGAAGCTTTCTTT	CASSSPGSGTEAFF	TRBV6-5	TRBJ1-1	.	.
TGTGCCAGTAAAGCTGGTTGGGGCTCAGAGACCCAGTACTTC	CASKAGWGSETQYF	TRBV6-5	TRBJ2-5	.	.
TGCGCCAGCAGCTCAAAAGAATTAGGAGGAGAGCAGTACTTC	CASSSKELGGEQYF	TRBV5-1	TRBJ2-7	.	.
TGTGCCAGCAGTCCCCAGGGGACTCGCGGGCTCTATGGCTACACCTTC	CASSPQGTRGLYGYTF	TRBV9	TRBJ1-2	.	.
TGTGCCAGCAGTTTATCGAGATGGTCGGAGGGGTATAGAAATGAAAAACTGTTTTTT	CASSLSRWSEGYRNEKLFF	TRBV27	TRBJ1-4	.	.
TGTGCCACCCTGAGGGGACAGGGGACCCCCTACGAGCAGTACTTC	CATLRGQGTPYEQYF	TRBV6-1	TRBJ2-7	TRBD1	.
TGTGCCAGCAGCTTCTGGGGGGCCGGTTACACCATATATTTT	CASSFWGAGYTIYF	TRBV5-8	TRBJ1-3	.	.
TGTGCCAGCAGCTCCGTGGGTTCACCCCTCCACTTT	CASSSVGSPLHF	TRBV11-2	TRBJ1-6	.	few
TGCGCCAGCAGCTCAGGACAGGAAGGTGATACGCAGTATTTT	CASSSGQEGDTQYF	TRBV5-1	TRBJ2-3	TRBD1	.
TGTGCCAGCAGCGTGGGACTAGCGGCCAACACCGGGGAGCTGTTTTTT	CASSVGLAANTGELFF	TRBV9	TRBJ2-2	TRBD2	.
TGTGCCAGCAGTTTAGTAGCCAGGCAATATGGCTACACCTTC	CASSLVARQYGYTF	TRBV28	TRBJ1-2	.	.
TGTGCCAGCAGCCAATCCCAGGAGACCCAGTACTTC	CASSQSQETQYF	TRBV4-2	TRBJ2-5	.	.
TGTGCCATCAGGGGAGGGGCCGGGGCCTCAGATACGCAGTATTTT	CAIRGGAGASDTQYF	TRBV10-3	TRBJ2-3	TRBD2	.
TGTGCCAGCAGTCCCCCGACAGTTATTAATGAAAAACTGTTTTTT	CASSPPTVINEKLFF	TRBV28	TRBJ1-4	.	.